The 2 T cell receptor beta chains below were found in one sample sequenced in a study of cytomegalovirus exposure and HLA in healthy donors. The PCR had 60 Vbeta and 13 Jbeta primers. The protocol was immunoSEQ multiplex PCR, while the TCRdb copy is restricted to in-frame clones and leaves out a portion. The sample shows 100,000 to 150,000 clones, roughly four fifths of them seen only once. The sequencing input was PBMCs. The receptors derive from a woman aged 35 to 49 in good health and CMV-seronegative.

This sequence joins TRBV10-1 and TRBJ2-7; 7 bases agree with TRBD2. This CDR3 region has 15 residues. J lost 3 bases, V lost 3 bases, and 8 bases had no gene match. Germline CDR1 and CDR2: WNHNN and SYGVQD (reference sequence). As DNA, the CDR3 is TGCGCCAGCAGTGAAGCTAGCGGCTACTTCTACGAGCAGTACTTC. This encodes CASSEASGYFYEQYF.

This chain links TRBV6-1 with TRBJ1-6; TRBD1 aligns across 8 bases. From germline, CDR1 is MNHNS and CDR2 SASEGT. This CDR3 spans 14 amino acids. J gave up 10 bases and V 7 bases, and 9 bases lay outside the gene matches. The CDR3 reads CASTLGQGVSPLHF. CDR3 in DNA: TGTGCCAGCACCTTAGGACAGGGCGTCTCACCCCTCCACTTT.